These 16 T cell receptor beta chains were sequenced from one sample in a study of blood T cell repertoires in COVID-19. The method was immunoSEQ multiplex PCR; TCRdb's version includes in-frame clones alone and lacks a portion of them. The repertoire holds tens of thousands of clones, with over 60% as singletons. What was sequenced was peripheral blood. These receptors all stem from a woman older than 75 with active or convalescent COVID-19.

The chain employs TRBV2 and TRBJ2-7, with D perhaps matching TRBD1 (6 bases). The V end lost 1 base, the J end lost 7 bases, and 14 bases lay between the germline ends. The CDR3 is 14 amino acids. CDR1 is SNHLY, CDR2 FYNNEI, per germline. CDR3 residues: CASSEGTVNPEQYF. CDR3 nucleotides: TGTGCCAGCAGTGAAGGGACAGTCAACCCTGAGCAGTACTTC. Full variable domain (remainder filled in from reference TRBV2 and TRBJ2-7): EPEVTQTPSHQVTQMGQEVILRCVPISNHLYFYWYRQILGQKVEFLVSFYNNEISEKSEIFDDQFSVERPDGSNFTLKIRSTKLEDSAMYFCASSEGTVNPEQYFGPGTRLTVT.

The chain uses TRBV28 and TRBJ2-3, with TRBD1 matching 9 bases. Losses at the gene ends were 5 bases for V and 1 base for J; bases not matched to a gene: 4. The CDR3 covers 15 residues. CDR1 MDHEN and CDR2 SYDVKM come from the germline V gene. The CDR3 region has the DNA TGTGCCAGCAGTCGGAGGACAGGGGGCACAGATACGCAGTATTTT. Translating it yields CASSRRTGGTDTQYF.

This rearrangement joins TRBV19 to TRBJ2-7, with TRBD1 identical over 11 bases. Germline loops: CDR1 LNHDA, CDR2 SQIVND (reference sequence). CDR3 length equals 14 residues. With 5 bases clipped from V and 5 bases from J, the junction kept 5 bases outside the gene matches. The CDR3 is CASSPGTGGNEQYF. In nucleotides, the CDR3 is TGTGCCAGTAGTCCAGGGACAGGGGGGAACGAGCAGTACTTC.

This clone was detected a few times. The rearrangement links TRBV2 to TRBJ2-1, with TRBD1 matching 9 bases. The CDR3 contains 15 residues. V trimming: 3 bases; J trimming: 6 bases; junction bases outside the gene matches: 6. Germline V CDR1 and CDR2: SNHLY, FYNNEI. CDR3 bases: TGTGCCAGCAGTGAGGGGACAGGGCGGGGCAATGAGCAGTTCTTC. Residues: CASSEGTGRGNEQFF. Variable domain in full (rest from reference TRBV2 and TRBJ2-1): EPEVTQTPSHQVTQMGQEVILRCVPISNHLYFYWYRQILGQKVEFLVSFYNNEISEKSEIFDDQFSVERPDGSNFTLKIRSTKLEDSAMYFCASSEGTGRGNEQFFGPGTRLTVL.

This clone was detected a few times. The chain couples TRBV5-1 to TRBJ2-1; D is unresolved. The CDR3 spans 13 residues. The V gene's germline CDR1 is SGHRS and CDR2 YFSETQ. The V gene lost 1 base and the J gene lost 8 bases, with 10 bases spanning the gap. CDR3 nucleotides: TGCGCCAGCAGCTTGTTGGGCGATTATGAGCAGTTCTTC. Residues: CASSLLGDYEQFF.

V gene TRBV5-1 combines with J gene TRBJ1-2; 9 positions agree with TRBD1. Germline lookup yields CDR1 SGHRS and CDR2 YFSETQ. The CDR3 loop spans 15 amino acids. With V trimmed by 3 bases and J by 8 bases, 11 bases remained unmatched. CDR3: CASSSQTGGGNGYTF. For the CDR3, the DNA is TGCGCCAGCAGCTCTCAGACAGGGGGAGGAAACGGCTACACCTTC.

This chain links TRBV12-3 or TRBV12-4 with TRBJ1-2, with a weak D call TRBD1 (5 bases). V was pared by 5 bases and J by 13 bases, with 17 bases between. The CDR3 is made up of 12 amino acids. CDR3 protein: CASSPGPHAFTF. The CDR3, as DNA: TGTGCCAGCAGTCCAGGGCCACACGCCTTCACCTTC.

The chain couples TRBV18 to TRBJ1-2; 7 nucleotides agree with TRBD1. This CDR3 has 13 residues. V trimming: 6 bases; J trimming: 6 bases; junction bases outside the gene matches: 7. Germline values: CDR1 KGHSH, CDR2 LQKENI. The CDR3 region is CASSPGQRDGYTF. The DNA of the CDR3 is TGTGCCAGCTCGCCGGGACAGAGGGATGGCTACACCTTC.

This chain connects TRBV5-1 to TRBJ2-5; 9 positions match TRBD1. The trim removed 4 bases at V and 3 bases at J, leaving 7 bases unmatched. CDR3 length: 15 amino acids. Germline V CDR1 and CDR2: SGHRS, YFSETQ. The CDR3: CASSTIQGAEETQYF. As DNA, the CDR3 is TGCGCCAGCAGCACGATACAGGGGGCGGAAGAGACCCAGTACTTC.

This chain joins TRBV5-1 and TRBJ1-4; the D gene is possibly TRBD1 (6 bases). Germline V lookup: CDR1 SGHRS, CDR2 YFSETQ. This CDR3 contains 13 residues. V was clipped by 7 bases and J by 8 bases, with 15 bases between them. CDR3 DNA sequence: TGCGCCAGCGCATCAGGGGTTAGGGAAAAACTGTTTTTT. Translating it yields CASASGVREKLFF.

This clone was seen a single time. CDR3 coding DNA: TGTGCCAGCTCAACTAGCGGGGGCTCCTACGAGCAGTACTTC. It translates to CASSTSGGSYEQYF. The chain couples TRBV2 to TRBJ2-7, with TRBD2 matching over 11 bases. Germline V lookup: CDR1 SNHLY, CDR2 FYNNEI. CDR3 length: 14 residues. V was clipped by 8 bases and J by 0 bases; unmatched bases: 3.

The genes are TRBV20-1 and TRBJ2-7; 9 nucleotides line up with TRBD2. V lost 5 bases to trimming and J lost 5 bases; unmatched junction nucleotides: 1. This CDR3 has 11 amino acids. Germline CDR1 and CDR2: DFQATT and SNEGSKA (reference sequence). DNA of the CDR3: TGCAGTGCTGCGGGGGGGCACGAGCAGTACTTC. Protein: CSAAGGHEQYF.

In this sample, this clone turned up a few times. The chain uses TRBV19 and TRBJ2-7; 9 positions agree with TRBD2. The CDR3 has 13 amino acids. Germline loops: CDR1 LNHDA, CDR2 SQIVND (reference sequence). V dropped 4 bases and J dropped 6; count of bases not matched to a gene: 4. CDR3 DNA sequence: TGTGCCAGTAGTACCGGACTAGCGAGCGAGCAGTACTTC. Translated: CASSTGLASEQYF.

The count of this clone is one. V usage is TRBV2 and J usage is TRBJ2-1; D may be TRBD1 (5 bases). Per germline, CDR1 SNHLY and CDR2 FYNNEI. Deletions cut 5 bases from V and 5 bases from J, with 13 bases between. The CDR3 is 14 amino acids. The CDR3 DNA is TGTGCCAGCAGTACCAGACAGTTGCACAATGAGCAGTTCTTC. It specifies CASSTRQLHNEQFF. Full variable domain (missing parts from reference TRBV2 and TRBJ2-1): EPEVTQTPSHQVTQMGQEVILRCVPISNHLYFYWYRQILGQKVEFLVSFYNNEISEKSEIFDDQFSVERPDGSNFTLKIRSTKLEDSAMYFCASSTRQLHNEQFFGPGTRLTVL.

The chain employs TRBV20-1 and TRBJ2-7; weak D call: TRBD1 (6 bases). This CDR3 region has 13 residues. CDR1 and CDR2 (germline): DFQATT, SNEGSKA (reference sequence). The germline V and J ends were trimmed by 3 bases and 5 bases, with 14 bases remaining between them. The CDR3 nucleotides read TGCAGTGCTAGTCTGGCAGGGGTCCACGAGCAGTACTTC. It yields the protein CSASLAGVHEQYF.

The chain couples TRBV19 to TRBJ1-1, with D perhaps matching TRBD1 (6 bases). The germline V gene has CDR1 LNHDA and CDR2 SQIVND (reference sequence). The CDR3 covers 15 residues. Trimming left V 6 bases short and J 6 bases short, with 20 bases between. The CDR3 DNA reads TGTGCCAGTAGCATTAGACCAGGGGATTCGTCTGAAGCTTTCTTT. Amino acids: CASSIRPGDSSEAFF.